This TCR beta chain was captured in a study of human T cells and chemical hapten exposure. TCRdb used MiXCR to reprocess the RACE reads, holding one entry per CDR3 protein. Found here are approximately 370,000 distinct CDR3 sequences, 5.5% of them singletons; the top ten hold around 8%. Stated time point: pre-sensitization, week 0. Regarding treatment: therapeutic diphenylcyclopropenone sensitization with weekly scalp DPC. CDR1 and CDR2 from the germline V gene are LGHNA and YSLEER. The CDR3 totals 16 residues. Trimming stripped 3 bases from V and 7 bases from J, with 16 bases between. This chain uses TRBV4-3 with TRBJ1-6, with D possibly being TRBD1 (5 bases). This TCR was recovered from a woman aged 18-29 years with alopecia areata. Some clones in this sample may be carry-over from other donors' samples. This sample comprised whole blood, obtained in connection with sensitization to the hapten diphenylcyclopropenone (DPC). This CDR3 is CASSHLNPGINSPLHF. The CDR3 DNA reads as TGCGCCAGCAGCCATTTAAACCCAGGGATAAATTCACCCCTCCACTTT.